This T cell receptor (beta chain) was sequenced in a study of T cells in Graves' hyperthyroidism and ophthalmopathy. In its sample, this clonotype was seen a few times. Its specificity is unknown. The CDR3 regions of TCR beta were amplified from RNA transcripts. The HTBI primer set was used in a first-round RT-PCR of the TCR CDR3. TCRdb ran MiXCR on the multiplex PCR reads and lists one entry per CDR3 protein. This table holds 350,000 to 500,000 distinct CDR3 sequences, roughly an eighth found once. Researchers defined stable Graves' hyperthyroidism as no ophthalmopathy progression within 18 months. Lactation, pregnancy, other autoimmune disease or uncontrolled infection led to exclusion of patients. Trimming stripped 1 base from V and 7 bases from J, with 8 bases between. The CDR3 spans 14 residues. CDR1 and CDR2 (germline): LGHNA, YNFKEQ. Whole-study results and caveats: Peripheral blood also featured most of the thyroid clonotypes expanded above 0.001.

This sequence joins TRBV4-2 and TRBJ1-6, with a possible D match to TRBD1 (5 bases). The sample comprised blood. This clonotype was sampled from a woman younger than 35 with Graves' hyperthyroidism. As DNA, the CDR3 is TGTGCCAGCAGCCAAGCCCACAGGAATTCACCCCTCCACTTT. Translated: CASSQAHRNSPLHF.